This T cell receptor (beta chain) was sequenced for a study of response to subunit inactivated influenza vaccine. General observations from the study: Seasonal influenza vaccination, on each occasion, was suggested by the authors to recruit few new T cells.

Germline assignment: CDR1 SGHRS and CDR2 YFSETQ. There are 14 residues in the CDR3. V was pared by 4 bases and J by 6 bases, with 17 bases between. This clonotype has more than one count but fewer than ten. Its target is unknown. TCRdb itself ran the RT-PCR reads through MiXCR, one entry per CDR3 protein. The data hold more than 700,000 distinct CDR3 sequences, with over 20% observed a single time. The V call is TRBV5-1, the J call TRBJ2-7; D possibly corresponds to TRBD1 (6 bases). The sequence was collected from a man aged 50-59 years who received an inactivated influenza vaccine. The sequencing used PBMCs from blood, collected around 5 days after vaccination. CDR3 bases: TGCGCCAGCAGCCAAACAGGGAGCCGGGGCGAGCAGTACTTC. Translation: CASSQTGSRGEQYF.